Here is one T cell receptor (beta chain) with its context. The entry originates in a study of OX40 agonist ivuxolimab in advanced cancers. About the study: Ivuxolimab, an agonist antibody against OX40 (CD134), was given to patients.

Sequencing used immunoSEQ multiplex PCR; TCRdb keeps in-frame clones, though not all of them. This table holds 80,000 to 130,000 clones, 90% found once. Losses at the gene ends were 3 bases for V and 1 base for J; bases not matched to a gene: 2. Germline CDR1 and CDR2: MDHEN and SYDVKM. The CDR3 is 14 residues long. Specimen: CD4+ or CD8+ T cells sorted from blood, collected in a trial of the OX40 agonist ivuxolimab. The genes are TRBV28 and TRBJ1-1; 7 nucleotides align to TRBD1. This clonotype was sampled from an adult with an advanced solid tumor such as melanoma, head and neck, liver or kidney cancer. The CDR3 is CASSLQGGNTEAFF. The CDR3 coding sequence is TGTGCCAGCAGTTTGCAGGGGGGGAACACTGAAGCTTTCTTT.